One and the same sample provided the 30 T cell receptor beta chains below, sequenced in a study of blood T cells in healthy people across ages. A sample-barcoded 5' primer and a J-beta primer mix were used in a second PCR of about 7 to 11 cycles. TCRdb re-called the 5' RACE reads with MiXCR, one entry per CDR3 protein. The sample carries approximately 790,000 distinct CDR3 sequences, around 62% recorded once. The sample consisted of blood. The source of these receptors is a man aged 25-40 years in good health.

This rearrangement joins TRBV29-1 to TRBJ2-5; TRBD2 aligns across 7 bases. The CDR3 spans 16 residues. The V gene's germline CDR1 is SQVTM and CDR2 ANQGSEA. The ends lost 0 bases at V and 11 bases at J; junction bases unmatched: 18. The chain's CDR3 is CSVEDRVKSGVGEQYF. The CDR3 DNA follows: TGCAGCGTTGAAGATCGAGTTAAGAGCGGGGTGGGAGAGCAGTACTTC.

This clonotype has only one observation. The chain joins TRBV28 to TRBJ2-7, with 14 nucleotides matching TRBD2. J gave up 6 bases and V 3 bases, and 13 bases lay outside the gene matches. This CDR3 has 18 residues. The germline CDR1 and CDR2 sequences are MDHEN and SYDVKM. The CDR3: CASSLGPGLAGVSGEQYF. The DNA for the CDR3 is TGTGCCAGCAGTTTGGGACCGGGACTAGCGGGGGTATCGGGCGAGCAGTACTTC.

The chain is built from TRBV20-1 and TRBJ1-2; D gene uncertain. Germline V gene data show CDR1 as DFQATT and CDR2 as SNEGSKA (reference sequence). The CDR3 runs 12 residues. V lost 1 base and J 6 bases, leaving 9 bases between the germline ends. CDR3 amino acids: CSARVRGNGYTF. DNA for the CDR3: TGCAGTGCTAGAGTAAGAGGGAATGGCTACACCTTC.

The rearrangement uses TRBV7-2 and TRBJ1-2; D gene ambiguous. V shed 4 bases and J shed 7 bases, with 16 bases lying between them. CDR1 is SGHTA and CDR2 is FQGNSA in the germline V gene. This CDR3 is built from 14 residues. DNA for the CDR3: TGTGCCAGCAGCTCATTACTTGGTCCCGGTGGCTACACCTTC. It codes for CASSSLLGPGGYTF.

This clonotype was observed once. The CDR3 DNA is TGTGCCAGCAGCGTAGCGGGACTAGCTGGGGAGACCCAGTACTTC. It encodes CASSVAGLAGETQYF. The rearrangement links TRBV9 to TRBJ2-5, with 9 bases that match TRBD2. From germline, CDR1 is SGDLS and CDR2 YYNGEE. The junction had 5 bases not matched to a gene; V was cut back by 0 bases and J by 5 bases. This CDR3 contains 15 residues.

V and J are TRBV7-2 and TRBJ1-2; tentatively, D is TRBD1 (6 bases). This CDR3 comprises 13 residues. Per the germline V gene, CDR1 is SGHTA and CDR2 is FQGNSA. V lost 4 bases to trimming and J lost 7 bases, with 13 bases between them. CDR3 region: CASSSTGRGGYTF. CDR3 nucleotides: TGTGCCAGCAGCTCGACAGGCCGCGGTGGCTACACCTTC.

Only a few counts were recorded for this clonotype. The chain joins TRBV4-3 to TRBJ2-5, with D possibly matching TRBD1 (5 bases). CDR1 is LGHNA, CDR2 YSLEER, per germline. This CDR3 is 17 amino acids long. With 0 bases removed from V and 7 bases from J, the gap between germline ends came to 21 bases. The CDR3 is CASSQEGYRTQVVTQYF. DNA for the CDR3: TGCGCCAGCAGCCAAGAAGGTTACAGGACCCAGGTTGTGACCCAGTACTTC.

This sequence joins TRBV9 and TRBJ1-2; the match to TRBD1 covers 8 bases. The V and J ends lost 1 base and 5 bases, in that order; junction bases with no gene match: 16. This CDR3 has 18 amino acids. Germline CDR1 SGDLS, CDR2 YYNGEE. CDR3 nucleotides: TGTGCCAGCAGCGTAAGTGGACAGGGTGGAAGCGGGAAGTATGGCTACACCTTC. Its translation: CASSVSGQGGSGKYGYTF.

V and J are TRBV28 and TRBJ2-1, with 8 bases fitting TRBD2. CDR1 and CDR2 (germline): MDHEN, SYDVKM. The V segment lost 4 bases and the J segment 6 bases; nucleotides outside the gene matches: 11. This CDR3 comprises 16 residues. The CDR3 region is CASSSPWLAGLNEQFF. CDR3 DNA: TGTGCCAGCAGTTCCCCTTGGCTAGCGGGCCTCAATGAGCAGTTCTTC. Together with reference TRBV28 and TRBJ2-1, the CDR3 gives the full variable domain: DVKVTQSSRYLVKRTGEKVFLECVQDMDHENMFWYRQDPGLGLRLIYFSYDVKMKEKGDIPEGYSVSREKKERFSLILESASTNQTSMYLCASSSPWLAGLNEQFFGPGTRLTVL.

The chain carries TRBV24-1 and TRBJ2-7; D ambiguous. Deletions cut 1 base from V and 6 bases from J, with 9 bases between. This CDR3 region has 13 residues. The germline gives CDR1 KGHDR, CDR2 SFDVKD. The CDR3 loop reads CATSDFGLGEQYF. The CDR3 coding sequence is TGTGCCACCAGTGATTTTGGGTTAGGCGAGCAGTACTTC.

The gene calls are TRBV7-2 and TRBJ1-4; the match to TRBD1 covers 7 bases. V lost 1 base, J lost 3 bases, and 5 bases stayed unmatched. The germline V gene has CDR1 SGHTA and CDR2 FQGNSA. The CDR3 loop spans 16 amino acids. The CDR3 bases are TGTGCCAGCAGCTTAGGAGCCGGGACAGCTAATGAAAAACTGTTTTTT. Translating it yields CASSLGAGTANEKLFF.

The CDR3, as DNA: TGTGCCAGCAGTTACTTGGCTAGCGGGAAATACGAGCAGTACTTC. It translates to CASSYLASGKYEQYF. The V and J genes are TRBV6-5 and TRBJ2-7; 9 bases line up with TRBD2. Germline lookup yields CDR1 MNHEY and CDR2 SVGAGI. This CDR3 is built from 15 residues. Unmatched junction bases numbered 5, after V lost 1 base and J lost 4 bases.

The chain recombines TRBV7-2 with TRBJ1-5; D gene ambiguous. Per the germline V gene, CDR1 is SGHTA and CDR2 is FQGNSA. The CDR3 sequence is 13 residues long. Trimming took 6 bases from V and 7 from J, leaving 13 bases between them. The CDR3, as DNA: TGTGCCAGCAGTCTTACGGGAATCCAGCCCCAGCATTTT. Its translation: CASSLTGIQPQHF.

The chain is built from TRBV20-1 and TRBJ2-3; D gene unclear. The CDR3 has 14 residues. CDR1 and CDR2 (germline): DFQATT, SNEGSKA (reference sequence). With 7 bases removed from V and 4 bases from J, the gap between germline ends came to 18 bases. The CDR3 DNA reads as TGCAGTGGTCCGAACCCGGAAGAGTCAGATACGCAGTATTTT. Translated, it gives CSGPNPEESDTQYF.

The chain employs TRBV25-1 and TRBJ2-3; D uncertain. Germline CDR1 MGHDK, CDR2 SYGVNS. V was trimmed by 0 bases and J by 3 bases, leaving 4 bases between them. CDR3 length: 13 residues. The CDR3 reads CASSEYLTDTQYF. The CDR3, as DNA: TGTGCCAGCAGTGAATACTTAACAGATACGCAGTATTTT.

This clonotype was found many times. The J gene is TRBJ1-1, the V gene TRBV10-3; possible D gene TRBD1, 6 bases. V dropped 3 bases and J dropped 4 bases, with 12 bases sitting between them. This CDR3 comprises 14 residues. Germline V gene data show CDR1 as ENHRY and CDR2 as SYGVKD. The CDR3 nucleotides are TGTGCCATCAGTGAAGGACAGACGACCACTGAAGCTTTCTTT. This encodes CAISEGQTTTEAFF.

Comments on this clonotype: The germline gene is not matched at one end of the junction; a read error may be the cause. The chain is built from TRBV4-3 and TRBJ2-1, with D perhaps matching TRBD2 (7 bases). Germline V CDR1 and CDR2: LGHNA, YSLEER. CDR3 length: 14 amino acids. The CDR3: CAGSQRGGGNEQFF. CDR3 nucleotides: TGCGCCGGCAGCCAAAGAGGGGGGGGCAATGAGCAGTTCTTC.

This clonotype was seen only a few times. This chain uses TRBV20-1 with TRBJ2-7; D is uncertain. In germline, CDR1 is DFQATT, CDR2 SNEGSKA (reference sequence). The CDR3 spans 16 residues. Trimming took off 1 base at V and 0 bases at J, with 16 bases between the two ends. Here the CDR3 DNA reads TGCAGTGCTAGAGCGGATGAATGGGCGGACTCCTACGAGCAGTACTTC. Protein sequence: CSARADEWADSYEQYF.

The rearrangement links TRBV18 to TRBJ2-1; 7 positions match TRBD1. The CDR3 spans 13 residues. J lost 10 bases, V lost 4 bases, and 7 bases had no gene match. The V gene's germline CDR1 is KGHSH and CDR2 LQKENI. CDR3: CASSREGAGEQFF. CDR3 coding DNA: TGTGCCAGCTCACGCGAGGGGGCAGGGGAGCAGTTCTTC.

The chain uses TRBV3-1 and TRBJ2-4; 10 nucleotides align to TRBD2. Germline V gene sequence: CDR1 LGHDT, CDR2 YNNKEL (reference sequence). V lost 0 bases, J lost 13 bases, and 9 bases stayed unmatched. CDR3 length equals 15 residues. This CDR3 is CASSQDRAGGREQYF. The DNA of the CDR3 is TGTGCCAGCAGCCAAGATCGAGCGGGGGGGCGGGAGCAGTACTTC.

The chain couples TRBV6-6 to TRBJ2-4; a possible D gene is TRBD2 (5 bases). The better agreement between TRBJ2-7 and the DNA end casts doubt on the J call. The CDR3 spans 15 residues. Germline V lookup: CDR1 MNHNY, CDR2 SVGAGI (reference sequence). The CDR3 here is CASSTPGNAAREQYF. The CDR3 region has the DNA TGTGCCAGCAGTACACCCGGGAACGCCGCGCGCGAGCAGTACTTC.

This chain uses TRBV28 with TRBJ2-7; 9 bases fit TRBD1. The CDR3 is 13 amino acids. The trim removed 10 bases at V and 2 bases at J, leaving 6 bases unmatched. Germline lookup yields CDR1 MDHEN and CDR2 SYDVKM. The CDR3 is CATTGQGTYEQYF. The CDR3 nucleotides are TGTGCCACCACGGGACAGGGAACCTACGAGCAGTACTTC.

CDR3 sequence: CSVPTGSTDTQYF. The CDR3 bases are TGCAGCGTCCCTACCGGTTCAACAGATACGCAGTATTTT. The rearrangement links TRBV29-1 to TRBJ2-3; no clear D gene. Deletions cut 6 bases from V and 3 bases from J, with 13 bases between. CDR1 and CDR2 from the germline V gene are SQVTM and ANQGSEA. The CDR3 totals 13 residues.

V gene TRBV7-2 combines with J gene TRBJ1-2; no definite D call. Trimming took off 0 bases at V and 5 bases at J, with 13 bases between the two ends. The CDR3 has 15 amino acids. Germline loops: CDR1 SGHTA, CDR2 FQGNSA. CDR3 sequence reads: CASSLAIGGPYGYTF. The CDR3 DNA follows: TGTGCCAGCAGCTTAGCGATCGGCGGCCCGTATGGCTACACCTTC.

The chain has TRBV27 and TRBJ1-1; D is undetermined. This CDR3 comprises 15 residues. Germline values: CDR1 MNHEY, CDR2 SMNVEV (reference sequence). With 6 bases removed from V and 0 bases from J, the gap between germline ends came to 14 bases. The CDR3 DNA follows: TGTGCCAGCAGCCAGCTGCGGCGTATGAACACTGAAGCTTTCTTT. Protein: CASSQLRRMNTEAFF.

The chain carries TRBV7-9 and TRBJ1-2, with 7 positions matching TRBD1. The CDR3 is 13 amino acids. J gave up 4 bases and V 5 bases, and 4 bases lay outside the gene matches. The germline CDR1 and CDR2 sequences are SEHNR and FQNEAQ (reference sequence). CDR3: CASSPGGPYGYTF. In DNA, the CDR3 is TGTGCCAGCAGCCCAGGGGGACCCTATGGCTACACCTTC.

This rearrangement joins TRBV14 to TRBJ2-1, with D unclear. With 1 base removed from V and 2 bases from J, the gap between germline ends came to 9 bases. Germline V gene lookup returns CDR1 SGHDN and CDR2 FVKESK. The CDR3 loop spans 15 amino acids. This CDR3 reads CASSQGARPYNEQFF. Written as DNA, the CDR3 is TGTGCCAGCAGCCAAGGAGCCAGACCCTACAATGAGCAGTTCTTC. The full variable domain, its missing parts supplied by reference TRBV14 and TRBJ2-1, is EAGVTQFPSHSVIEKGQTVTLRCDPISGHDNLYWYRRVMGKEIKFLLHFVKESKQDESGMPNNRFLAERTGGTYSTLKVQPAELEDSGVYFCASSQGARPYNEQFFGPGTRLTVL.

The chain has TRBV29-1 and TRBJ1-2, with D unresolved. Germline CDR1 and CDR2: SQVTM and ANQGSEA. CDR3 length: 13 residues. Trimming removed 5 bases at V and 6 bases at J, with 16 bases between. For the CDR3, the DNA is TGCAGCGTTTTCCTAGGAAAACTCGATGGCTACACCTTC. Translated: CSVFLGKLDGYTF.

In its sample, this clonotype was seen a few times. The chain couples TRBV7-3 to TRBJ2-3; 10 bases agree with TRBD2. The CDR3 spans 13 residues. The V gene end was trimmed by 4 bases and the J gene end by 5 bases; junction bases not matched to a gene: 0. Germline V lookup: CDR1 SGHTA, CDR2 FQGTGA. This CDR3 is CASSSSGGDTQYF. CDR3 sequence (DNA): TGTGCCAGCAGCTCTAGCGGGGGAGATACGCAGTATTTT.

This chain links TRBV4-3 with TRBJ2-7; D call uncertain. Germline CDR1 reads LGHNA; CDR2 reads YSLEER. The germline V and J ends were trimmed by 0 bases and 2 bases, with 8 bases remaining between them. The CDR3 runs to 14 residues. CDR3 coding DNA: TGCGCCAGCAGCCAAGATACCCTTACCTACGAGCAGTACTTC. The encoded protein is CASSQDTLTYEQYF.